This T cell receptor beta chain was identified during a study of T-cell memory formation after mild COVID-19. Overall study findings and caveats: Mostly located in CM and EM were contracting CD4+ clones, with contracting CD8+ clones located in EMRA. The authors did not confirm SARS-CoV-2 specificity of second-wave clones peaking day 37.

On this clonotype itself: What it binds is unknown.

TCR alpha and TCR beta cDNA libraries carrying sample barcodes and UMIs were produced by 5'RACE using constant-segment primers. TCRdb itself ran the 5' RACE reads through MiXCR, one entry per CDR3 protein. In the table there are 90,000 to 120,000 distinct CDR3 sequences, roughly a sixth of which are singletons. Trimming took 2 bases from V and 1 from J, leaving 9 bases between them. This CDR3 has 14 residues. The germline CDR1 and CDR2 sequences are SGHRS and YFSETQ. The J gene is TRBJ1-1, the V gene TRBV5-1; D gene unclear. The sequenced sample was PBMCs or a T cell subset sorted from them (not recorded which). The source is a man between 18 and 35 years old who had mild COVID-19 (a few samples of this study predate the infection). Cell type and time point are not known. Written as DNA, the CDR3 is TGCGCCAGCAGCTTACAGACCTGGAACACTGAAGCTTTCTTT. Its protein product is CASSLQTWNTEAFF.